One and the same sample provided the 29 T cell receptor beta chains below, sequenced in a study of CD8 T cells in Susac syndrome. RNA totalling roughly 0.45 to 1 ug underwent reverse transcription with random hexamers. TCRdb analysed the immunoSEQ multiplex PCR reads with MiXCR anew, one entry per CDR3 protein. The data show 110,000 or so distinct CDR3 sequences, with 85% to 95% seen just once and around 0.12% held by the top ten. Sequenced material: CD8+ T cells from PBMCs. The source is a human donor in good health.

The chain carries TRBV7-2 and TRBJ2-7; no definite D call. The CDR3 covers 14 residues. Trimming took off 4 bases at V and 5 bases at J, with 15 bases between the two ends. Germline CDR1 is SGHTA and CDR2 is FQGNSA. CDR3 in DNA: TGTGCCAGCAGCTCCCGGGCCACCGGCGACGAGCAGTACTTC. It encodes CASSSRATGDEQYF.

In this sample, this clonotype turned up a few times. CDR3 nucleotides: TGCAGCGTTGGGGTGACAGATACGCAGTATTTT. This translates into CSVGVTDTQYF. V is TRBV29-1 and J is TRBJ2-3; D unclear. This CDR3 spans 11 amino acids. CDR1 SQVTM and CDR2 ANQGSEA come from the germline V gene. The V end lost 4 bases, the J end lost 3 bases, and 5 bases lay between the germline ends.

The chain links TRBV7-9 to TRBJ1-1, with D perhaps TRBD1 (5 bases). This CDR3 is 13 amino acids long. V lost 7 bases and J lost 7, with 16 bases in between. The germline V gene encodes CDR1 SEHNR and CDR2 FQNEAQ (reference sequence). The CDR3 here is CASTREGVNEAFF. CDR3 nucleotides: TGTGCCAGCACCAGAGAAGGGGTCAATGAAGCTTTCTTT.

The V and J genes are TRBV7-9 and TRBJ2-1; 11 bases are shared with TRBD2. From germline, CDR1 is SEHNR and CDR2 FQNEAQ (reference sequence). The V gene end was trimmed by 4 bases and the J gene end by 7 bases; junction bases not matched to a gene: 6. CDR3 length equals 15 residues. CDR3 residues: CASSSIAGGENEQFF. The CDR3 bases are TGTGCCAGCAGCTCCATAGCGGGAGGGGAGAATGAGCAGTTCTTC. The whole variable domain, remainder taken from reference TRBV7-9 and TRBJ2-1, is DTGVSQNPRHKITKRGQNVTFRCDPISEHNRLYWYRQTLGQGPEFLTYFQNEAQLEKSRLLSDRFSAERPKGSFSTLEIQRTEQGDSAMYLCASSSIAGGENEQFFGPGTRLTVL.

The chain is built from TRBV29-1 and TRBJ1-2; D remains unclear. The CDR3 consists of 13 residues. CDR1 is SQVTM, CDR2 ANQGSEA, per germline. Trimming took 3 bases from V and 4 from J, leaving 12 bases between them. The CDR3 bases are TGCAGCGTTGAGAGCGGCAAAGGCTATGGCTACACCTTC. This encodes CSVESGKGYGYTF.

The chain couples TRBV19 to TRBJ2-5, with 9 bases aligning to TRBD1. CDR1 is LNHDA and CDR2 is SQIVND in the germline V gene (reference sequence). J lost 6 bases, V lost 7 bases, and 9 bases had no gene match. The CDR3 loop spans 14 amino acids. Here the CDR3 DNA reads TGTGCCAGTAACTCCCGGGACAGGGAACAGACCCAGTACTTC. It yields the protein CASNSRDREQTQYF.

This clonotype was observed a single time. V is TRBV25-1 and J is TRBJ2-7; D is uncertain. Germline-derived CDR1 and CDR2 are MGHDK and SYGVNS. The CDR3 covers 14 residues. Trimming stripped 2 bases from V and 0 bases from J, with 8 bases between. This CDR3 reads CASSENPVSYEQYF. CDR3 nucleotides: TGTGCCAGCAGTGAAAATCCGGTCTCCTACGAGCAGTACTTC.

The rearrangement joins TRBV6-6 to TRBJ2-7; TRBD1 matches 9 bases. V lost 8 bases to trimming and J lost 7 bases; unmatched junction nucleotides: 15. Germline CDR1 is MNHNY and CDR2 is SVGAGI (reference sequence). The CDR3 is 15 residues long. The CDR3 DNA sequence: TGTGCCAGCCACGTGGACAGGGGCCCCCTGGGGGAGCAGTACTTC. Protein sequence: CASHVDRGPLGEQYF.

This rearrangement joins TRBV12-3 or TRBV12-4 to TRBJ2-3; TRBD2 agrees at 13 bases. The CDR3 covers 16 residues. V was clipped by 4 bases and J by 4 bases; unmatched bases: 5. CDR3 bases: TGTGCCAGCAGTTCCAGGACTAGCGGGAGTCCAGATACGCAGTATTTT. This codes for CASSSRTSGSPDTQYF.

V is TRBV5-4 and J is TRBJ1-5, with 10 bases aligning to TRBD1. The length of the CDR3 is 16 residues. In germline, CDR1 is SGHNT, CDR2 YYREEE (reference sequence). J gave up 3 bases and V 1 base, and 4 bases lay outside the gene matches. CDR3 loop: CASSLSGTGDNQPQHF. The CDR3 DNA reads as TGTGCCAGCAGCTTGAGCGGGACAGGGGACAATCAGCCCCAGCATTTT.

The genes are TRBV29-1 and TRBJ2-7, with TRBD1 matching 7 bases. The CDR3 loop spans 12 amino acids. CDR1 SQVTM and CDR2 ANQGSEA come from the germline V gene. V lost 4 bases, J lost 6 bases, and 6 bases stayed unmatched. As DNA, the CDR3 is TGCAGCGTTGCGATAACAGGGGTCGAGCAGTACTTC. This translates into CSVAITGVEQYF.

V is TRBV6-5 and J is TRBJ2-3; 12 nucleotides align to TRBD2. Germline CDR1 reads MNHEY; CDR2 reads SVGAGI. This CDR3 region has 15 residues. V lost 8 bases, J lost 1 base, and 4 bases stayed unmatched. CDR3 amino acids: CASGRLAGGTDTQYF. The CDR3 DNA reads TGTGCCAGCGGGAGACTAGCGGGGGGCACAGATACGCAGTATTTT.

This rearrangement joins TRBV7-3 to TRBJ2-1; no clear D. Germline assignment: CDR1 SGHTA and CDR2 FQGTGA. Trimming took 4 bases from V and 5 from J, leaving 9 bases between them. The CDR3 length is 13 residues. CDR3 sequence: CASSSAINNEQFF. As DNA, the CDR3 is TGTGCCAGCAGCTCAGCCATAAACAATGAGCAGTTCTTC.

The sample holds one count of this clonotype. V usage is TRBV6-1 and J usage is TRBJ1-1; D might be TRBD1 (5 bases). The CDR3 runs 15 residues. Per germline, CDR1 MNHNS and CDR2 SASEGT. V lost 4 bases and J lost 7, with 19 bases in between. The CDR3 DNA is TGTGCCAGCAGTGGCACTTACCCAGGTAGGGGTGAAGCTTTCTTT. Its translation: CASSGTYPGRGEAFF.

The V and J genes are TRBV5-1 and TRBJ2-3; D may be TRBD2 (6 bases). Trimming left V 4 bases short and J 5 bases short, with 17 bases between. CDR1 SGHRS and CDR2 YFSETQ come from the germline V gene. This CDR3 contains 15 residues. CDR3 amino acids: CASSGTREMQDTQYF. The DNA of the CDR3 is TGCGCCAGCAGCGGCACACGGGAGATGCAAGATACGCAGTATTTT.

The rearrangement uses TRBV12-3 or TRBV12-4 and TRBJ1-5; unclear D gene. The CDR3 totals 13 residues. Trimming pared 7 bases from V and 4 bases from J, leaving 11 bases between. The CDR3 reads CASTPRVNQPQHF. In DNA, the CDR3 is TGTGCCAGCACCCCGCGAGTAAATCAGCCCCAGCATTTT.

The chain has TRBV12-3 or TRBV12-4 and TRBJ2-3, with D unresolved. The ends were cut back, 8 bases at V and 4 bases at J, with 16 bases in the middle. The CDR3 length is 14 residues. In nucleotides, the CDR3 is TGTGCCAGCGCCCGTGCTCAGGTTCCAGATACGCAGTATTTT. This gives the protein CASARAQVPDTQYF.

The rearrangement joins TRBV7-3 to TRBJ1-2; 7 bases align to TRBD1. In germline, CDR1 is SGHTA, CDR2 FQGTGA. There are 13 residues in the CDR3. J was trimmed by 8 bases and V by 5 bases; bases with no gene match: 8. The CDR3 DNA reads as TGTGCCAGCAGCAGGGGGCAGGGAGAGGGCTACACCTTC. This codes for CASSRGQGEGYTF.

The rearrangement uses TRBV29-1 and TRBJ1-2, with 8 positions matching TRBD1. Germline values: CDR1 SQVTM, CDR2 ANQGSEA. With 3 bases clipped from V and 5 bases from J, the junction kept 11 bases outside the gene matches. This CDR3 is 15 amino acids long. CDR3 bases: TGCAGCGTTGACGGGACAGGCCTGGCTATGTATGGCTACACCTTC. Translating it yields CSVDGTGLAMYGYTF.

This sequence joins TRBV29-1 and TRBJ2-3; no definite D call. This CDR3 spans 11 amino acids. Trimming took 5 bases from V and 7 from J, leaving 10 bases between them. Germline V gene data show CDR1 as SQVTM and CDR2 as ANQGSEA. The CDR3 sequence: CSVPSSHTQYF. The CDR3 DNA reads TGCAGCGTTCCGAGCTCGCATACGCAGTATTTT.

The chain combines TRBV7-2 with TRBJ2-2; D is undetermined. The length of the CDR3 is 15 residues. V dropped 1 base and J dropped 4 bases, with 10 bases sitting between them. Germline V gene lookup returns CDR1 SGHTA and CDR2 FQGNSA. The CDR3: CASSLVAVGTGELFF. The CDR3 DNA reads as TGTGCCAGCAGCTTAGTGGCCGTAGGCACCGGGGAGCTGTTTTTT.

The chain is built from TRBV19 and TRBJ2-2, with TRBD1 matching over 8 bases. The CDR3 consists of 15 residues. Germline values: CDR1 LNHDA, CDR2 SQIVND (reference sequence). The J segment lost 3 bases and the V segment lost 7 bases, leaving 7 bases of the junction unmatched. Written as DNA, the CDR3 is TGTGCCAGTATCCCTCAGGGGGCTGACACCGGGGAGCTGTTTTTT. Protein product: CASIPQGADTGELFF.

The J gene is TRBJ1-2, the V gene TRBV12-3 or TRBV12-4; no definite D call. Deletions cut 5 bases from V and 8 bases from J, with 9 bases between. This CDR3 contains 11 residues. The CDR3 coding sequence is TGTGCCAGCAGTCCTAAGTTCGGCTACACCTTC. This codes for CASSPKFGYTF.

J is TRBJ2-5 and V is TRBV2, with D possibly being TRBD1 (5 bases). The CDR3 runs to 17 residues. Trimming took off 4 bases at V and 2 bases at J, with 20 bases between the two ends. CDR1 is SNHLY and CDR2 is FYNNEI in the germline V gene. As DNA, the CDR3 is TGTGCCAGCAGTGGCCCGGACACCCCGAAGTCTCAAGAGACCCAGTACTTC. It specifies CASSGPDTPKSQETQYF.

This rearrangement joins TRBV9 to TRBJ1-4, with 9 bases that match TRBD1. V lost 0 bases to trimming and J lost 4 bases; unmatched junction nucleotides: 4. The germline CDR1 and CDR2 sequences are SGDLS and YYNGEE. This CDR3 comprises 16 residues. The DNA for the CDR3 is TGTGCCAGCAGCGTAGGGGGGGGACAGGGTAATGAAAAACTGTTTTTT. Translated: CASSVGGGQGNEKLFF.

This chain links TRBV6-5 with TRBJ2-5, with a weak D call TRBD1 (5 bases). V was cut by 0 bases and J by 3 bases, with 11 bases left in between. This CDR3 is built from 15 residues. Per the germline V gene, CDR1 is MNHEY and CDR2 is SVGAGI. CDR3: CASSYSSGFEETQYF. DNA for the CDR3: TGTGCCAGCAGTTACTCGTCAGGGTTTGAAGAGACCCAGTACTTC.

J is TRBJ2-7 and V is TRBV6-6; D gene ambiguous. The germline V gene encodes CDR1 MNHNY and CDR2 SVGAGI (reference sequence). Trimming stripped 5 bases from V and 6 bases from J, with 14 bases between. The CDR3 spans 13 residues. CDR3 nucleotides: TGTGCCAGCAGTCGTAGTTCCATCGGCGAGCAGTACTTC. Its translation is CASSRSSIGEQYF.

J is TRBJ2-5 and V is TRBV28; 8 bases match TRBD2. Unmatched junction bases numbered 7, after V lost 4 bases and J lost 3 bases. CDR1 and CDR2 (germline): MDHEN, SYDVKM. The CDR3 consists of 15 residues. CDR3 protein: CASSSSGPMKETQYF. CDR3 sequence (DNA): TGTGCCAGCAGTTCTAGCGGGCCTATGAAAGAGACCCAGTACTTC.

CDR3 protein: CASSRTGGGPSVYGYTF. The CDR3 DNA is TGTGCCAGTAGTAGGACAGGAGGGGGCCCTTCTGTCTATGGCTACACCTTC. The chain combines TRBV19 with TRBJ1-2; 7 bases map to TRBD1. Germline V gene data show CDR1 as LNHDA and CDR2 as SQIVND (reference sequence). The CDR3 totals 17 residues. The J segment lost 4 bases and the V segment lost 4 bases, leaving 15 bases of the junction unmatched. Drawing the rest from reference TRBV19 and TRBJ1-2, the complete variable domain is DGGITQSPKYLFRKEGQNVTLSCEQNLNHDAMYWYRQDPGQGLRLIYYSQIVNDFQKGDIAEGYSVSREKKESFPLTVTSAQKNPTAFYLCASSRTGGGPSVYGYTFGSGTRLTVV.